The present entry profiles one T cell receptor (beta chain) with its context. The entry originates in a study of blood T cells in healthy people across ages. Trimming took 1 base from V and 0 from J; bases not matched to a gene: 5. CDR3 length equals 17 residues. Germline V gene sequence: CDR1 SEHNR, CDR2 FQNEAQ (reference sequence). Alongside a J-beta primer mix, a sample-barcoded 5' primer served in a second PCR lasting about 6 to 11 cycles. TCRdb recomputed calls from the 5' RACE reads with MiXCR, one row per CDR3 protein. The table records just over 1 million distinct CDR3 sequences, less than 50% of them present only once. The authors drew about 10 milliliters of peripheral blood from each donor.

The chain has TRBV7-9 and TRBJ2-3; 9 bases are shared with TRBD2. Specimen: blood. The source of this sequence is a woman in her fifties or sixties in good health. The CDR3 reads CASSLGVREGSTDTQYF. For the CDR3, the DNA is TGTGCCAGCAGCTTAGGAGTGCGGGAGGGAAGCACAGATACGCAGTATTTT.